The entry below gives a single T cell receptor beta chain sequence along with its context. PCR was performed a second time for roughly 7 to 11 cycles using a sample-barcoded 5' primer and a J-beta primer mix. TCRdb re-derived calls from the 5' RACE reads in MiXCR, one entry per CDR3 protein. This repertoire shows 1.5 million to 1.9 million distinct CDR3 sequences, about 45% found once; its top ten account for about 4.1%. This entry comes from a study of blood T cells in healthy people across ages. The CDR3 covers 13 residues. V lost 8 bases to trimming and J lost 6 bases; unmatched junction nucleotides: 7. Germline CDR1 reads SNHLY; CDR2 reads FYNNEI.

Sample: blood. This sequence was found in a woman between 18 and 29 years old in good health. V usage is TRBV2 and J usage is TRBJ1-2; 9 positions agree with TRBD1. CDR3 region: CASRVRDRDGYTF. CDR3 DNA sequence: TGTGCCAGCCGGGTCCGGGACAGGGATGGCTACACCTTC.